A single sample is the source of the 12 T cell receptor beta chains below, sequenced in a study of early T cells in non-severe SARS-CoV-2 infection. TCRdb called the 5' RACE reads again in MiXCR, with one record for every CDR3 protein. This table has some 57,000 distinct CDR3 sequences, approximately 9.9% appearing once. Sequencing input: whole blood. These receptors were obtained from an adult who was a healthcare worker with PCR-confirmed SARS-CoV-2 infection or an uninfected control (not recorded which).

This sequence joins TRBV7-9 and TRBJ2-5; D unresolved. The CDR3 length is 15 residues. The germline V gene encodes CDR1 SEHNR and CDR2 FQNEAQ (reference sequence). Trimming removed 2 bases at V and 7 bases at J, with 17 bases between. This CDR3 reads CASSLFGWGLGTQYF. CDR3 in DNA: TGTGCCAGCAGCTTATTTGGCTGGGGATTGGGGACCCAGTACTTC.

This chain connects TRBV7-2 to TRBJ1-1; D is ambiguous. Germline V gives CDR1 SGHTA, CDR2 FQGNSA. V lost 1 base and J 2 bases, leaving 8 bases between the germline ends. The CDR3 extends over 14 amino acids. CDR3 region: CASSLVFVNTEAFF. The CDR3 nucleotides are TGTGCCAGCAGCTTAGTGTTTGTCAACACTGAAGCTTTCTTT.

This clonotype was counted at least ten times. V is TRBV10-3 and J is TRBJ2-2, with 9 bases that match TRBD2. In germline, CDR1 is ENHRY, CDR2 SYGVKD. This CDR3 has 15 amino acids. V lost 6 bases and J lost 4; bases outside the gene matches: 6. This chain's CDR3 is CAISWTSAGTGELFF. The CDR3 nucleotides read TGTGCCATCAGCTGGACTAGCGCAGGCACCGGGGAGCTGTTTTTT.

This clonotype has just a few counts. V is TRBV30 and J is TRBJ1-3; possible D gene TRBD1, 5 bases. V was pared by 0 bases and J by 1 base, with 22 bases between. The germline gives CDR1 GTSNPN, CDR2 SVGIG (reference sequence). The CDR3 extends over 19 amino acids. The CDR3 spells CAWSVFTGDFGVSGNTIYF. Written as DNA, the CDR3 is TGTGCCTGGAGTGTATTTACGGGGGACTTTGGAGTATCTGGAAACACCATATATTTT.

This clonotype was detected only a few times. This chain links TRBV30 with TRBJ2-3, with 8 nucleotides matching TRBD2. The germline gives CDR1 GTSNPN, CDR2 SVGIG (reference sequence). V lost 2 bases, J lost 6 bases, and 1 base stayed unmatched. This CDR3 is 12 amino acids long. The DNA for the CDR3 is TGTGCCTGGAGTCGGGGGGGGGATACGCAGTATTTT. This translates into CAWSRGGDTQYF.

The chain employs TRBV5-1 and TRBJ2-5; D perhaps matches TRBD2 (6 bases). The CDR3 spans 14 residues. V lost 4 bases, J lost 3 bases, and 13 bases lay in between. Germline CDR1 is SGHRS and CDR2 is YFSETQ. The chain's CDR3 is CASSPELAKETQYF. DNA of the CDR3: TGCGCCAGCAGCCCCGAACTAGCCAAAGAGACCCAGTACTTC.

The chain links TRBV5-1 to TRBJ2-3, with 12 bases fitting TRBD2. Germline lookup yields CDR1 SGHRS and CDR2 YFSETQ. Losses at the gene ends were 0 bases for V and 1 base for J; bases not matched to a gene: 6. The CDR3 consists of 18 residues. CDR3 in DNA: TGCGCCAGCAGCTTGGTCGGACTAGCGGGGAGGGGCACAGATACGCAGTATTTT. Protein product: CASSLVGLAGRGTDTQYF.

V is TRBV5-1 and J is TRBJ1-1, with a weak D call TRBD1 (6 bases). Trimming removed 4 bases at V and 7 bases at J, with 14 bases between. This CDR3 comprises 13 residues. The germline gives CDR1 SGHRS, CDR2 YFSETQ. DNA of the CDR3: TGCGCCAGCAGCAGTGGACAGCCCAGTGAAGCTTTCTTT. Amino acids: CASSSGQPSEAFF.

The CDR3 region has the DNA TGTGCCAGCTCGCCAGCTAGGGGATCTGGGGCCAACGTCCTGACTTTC. Translation gives CASSPARGSGANVLTF. The rearrangement joins TRBV18 to TRBJ2-6, with a tentative D call TRBD1 (5 bases). Germline V gene sequence: CDR1 KGHSH, CDR2 LQKENI. Trimming removed 6 bases at V and 1 base at J, with 13 bases between. This CDR3 comprises 16 residues.

This clonotype has just a few counts. This rearrangement joins TRBV20-1 to TRBJ1-6, with 7 nucleotides matching TRBD1. V shed 6 bases and J 9 bases; nucleotides not matched to a gene: 11. CDR3 length equals 14 residues. Per germline, CDR1 DFQATT and CDR2 SNEGSKA (reference sequence). In DNA form, the CDR3 reads TGCAGTGCGCACGCCGGGACAGTACTTTCACCCCTCCACTTT. Its translation is CSAHAGTVLSPLHF.

This clonotype was seen only a few times. The gene calls are TRBV4-2 and TRBJ1-6; 8 nucleotides line up with TRBD1. The CDR3 extends over 16 amino acids. CDR1 and CDR2 from the germline V gene are LGHNA and YNFKEQ. The J segment lost 6 bases and the V segment lost 0 bases, leaving 4 bases of the junction unmatched. This chain's CDR3 is CASSQETGQGNSPLHF. CDR3 in DNA: TGTGCCAGCAGCCAAGAAACAGGACAGGGTAATTCACCCCTCCACTTT.

This clonotype was found many times. CDR3 loop: CASSVPGGTEAFF. In DNA form, the CDR3 reads TGTGCCAGCAGCGTGCCGGGGGGCACTGAAGCTTTCTTT. J is TRBJ1-1 and V is TRBV11-1; TRBD1 might be the D (5 bases). This CDR3 is 13 amino acids long. Trimming shortened V by 5 bases and J by 4 bases, and 11 bases separated the two germline ends. Germline V gives CDR1 SGHAT, CDR2 FQDESV (reference sequence).